The 31 T cell receptor beta chains in this list originate from one sample, sequenced in a study of T cells in Graves' hyperthyroidism and ophthalmopathy. What was amplified from RNA transcripts were TCR beta CDR3 regions. Primed by the HTBI set, a first-round RT-PCR was run on the TCR CDR3. TCRdb reprocessed the multiplex PCR reads via MiXCR and lists one record per CDR3 protein. The sample has about half a million distinct CDR3 sequences, roughly 21% seen once; the top ten hold around 50%. The specimen was blood. Receptors were obtained from a man between 40 and 49 years old with Graves' ophthalmopathy.

This clonotype turned up a few times. The gene calls are TRBV3-1 and TRBJ2-5; D call uncertain. Germline V gives CDR1 LGHDT, CDR2 YNNKEL (reference sequence). The CDR3 has 17 residues. Between the trimmed V and J ends, which lost 4 bases and 0 bases, there was a span of 18 bases. The CDR3: CASSPPGPSTHQETQYF. CDR3 in DNA: TGTGCCAGCAGCCCCCCTGGACCCTCGACGCACCAAGAGACCCAGTACTTC.

This clonotype was seen more than once but under ten times. The gene calls are TRBV7-6 and TRBJ2-2; D is undetermined. Trimming shortened V by 2 bases and J by 1 base, and 8 bases separated the two germline ends. CDR3 length: 15 amino acids. The germline CDR1 and CDR2 sequences are SGHVS and FNYEAQ. The CDR3 DNA reads as TGTGCCAGCAGCTTAACGCAGAAGAACACCGGGGAGCTGTTTTTT. It specifies CASSLTQKNTGELFF. Looking up the rest from reference TRBV7-6 and TRBJ2-2 gives the full variable domain: GAGVSQSPRYKVTKRGQDVALRCDPISGHVSLYWYRQALGQGPEFLTYFNYEAQQDKSGLPNDRFSAERPEGSISTLTIQRTEQRDSAMYRCASSLTQKNTGELFFGEGSRLTVL.

The CDR3 DNA sequence: TGTGCCAGCAGTTCCGGCGGGACTAGCGGGGGGCATGGGAATGAGCAGTTCTTC. Amino acid sequence: CASSSGGTSGGHGNEQFF. The V and J genes are TRBV6-5 and TRBJ2-1; 15 nucleotides agree with TRBD2. Germline CDR1 is MNHEY and CDR2 is SVGAGI. The CDR3 covers 18 residues. Trimming removed 4 bases from V and 7 bases from J; junction bases left unmatched: 11.

This clonotype was detected a few times. V usage is TRBV7-9 and J usage is TRBJ2-7; 9 nucleotides agree with TRBD2. The CDR3 runs to 14 residues. Germline CDR1 and CDR2: SEHNR and FQNEAQ (reference sequence). With V trimmed by 5 bases and J by 5 bases, 7 bases remained unmatched. This CDR3 reads CASSPSGLANEQYF. The DNA of the CDR3 is TGTGCCAGCAGCCCAAGCGGACTAGCGAACGAGCAGTACTTC. The entire variable domain, with the rest obtained from reference TRBV7-9 and TRBJ2-7, is as follows: DTGVSQNPRHKITKRGQNVTFRCDPISEHNRLYWYRQTLGQGPEFLTYFQNEAQLEKSRLLSDRFSAERPKGSFSTLEIQRTEQGDSAMYLCASSPSGLANEQYFGPGTRLTVT.

This chain connects TRBV5-8 to TRBJ2-7, with TRBD1 identical over 8 bases. The CDR3 consists of 13 residues. V shed 5 bases, J shed 3 bases, and the junction held 4 bases outside the gene matches. Germline CDR1 is SGHTS and CDR2 is YDEGEE. The CDR3 is CASRKTGGYEQYF. CDR3 in DNA: TGTGCCAGCAGGAAAACAGGGGGCTACGAGCAGTACTTC.

Here the CDR3 DNA reads TGCAGTGCTGTCGGTAGTACTGAAGCTTTCTTT. Translation: CSAVGSTEAFF. The chain links TRBV20-1 to TRBJ1-1, with D uncertain. Germline CDR1 DFQATT, CDR2 SNEGSKA (reference sequence). V was pared by 5 bases and J by 5 bases, with 9 bases between. This CDR3 is built from 11 residues.

The sample holds a few counts of this clonotype. V usage is TRBV12-3 or TRBV12-4 and J usage is TRBJ2-1, with 14 positions matching TRBD2. The CDR3 is made up of 14 amino acids. The V segment lost 6 bases and the J segment 10 bases; nucleotides outside the gene matches: 5. CDR3 nucleotides: TGTGCCAGCAGGACTAGCGGGGGGGCCGGAGAGCAGTTCTTC. Translating gives CASRTSGGAGEQFF.

The chain has TRBV12-3 or TRBV12-4 and TRBJ2-2; 8 nucleotides line up with TRBD1. The length of the CDR3 is 15 residues. V was pared by 3 bases and J by 4 bases, with 4 bases of the junction left unmatched. CDR3 residues: CASSFSQGATGELFF. CDR3 bases: TGTGCCAGCAGTTTCTCTCAGGGGGCCACCGGGGAGCTGTTTTTT.

This clonotype has ten or more counts. The gene calls are TRBV28 and TRBJ2-7, with 8 bases matching TRBD1. Germline trimming cut 2 bases from V and 4 bases from J; bases unmatched to any gene: 7. This CDR3 contains 15 residues. Germline V CDR1 and CDR2: MDHEN, SYDVKM. The CDR3 DNA is TGTGCCAGCAGTTTACTTCCCGGACAGGGTTACGAGCAGTACTTC. As protein: CASSLLPGQGYEQYF.

The CDR3 protein is CASSLGNGPTDTQYF. As DNA, the CDR3 is TGTGCCAGCAGCTTAGGGAACGGGCCCACAGATACGCAGTATTTT. The chain links TRBV7-8 to TRBJ2-3, with no clear D. V lost 1 base and J 2 bases, leaving 10 bases between the germline ends. CDR1 is SGHVS and CDR2 is FQNEAQ in the germline V gene. The CDR3 extends over 15 amino acids.

The rearrangement uses TRBV9 and TRBJ2-1; D tentatively fits TRBD1 or TRBD2 (6 bases each). The V end was cut by 0 bases, the J end by 1 base, with 11 bases between. CDR1 is SGDLS and CDR2 is YYNGEE in the germline V gene. CDR3 length equals 16 residues. This CDR3 is CASSVAEGGSYNEQFF. The CDR3, as DNA: TGTGCCAGCAGCGTAGCAGAGGGGGGATCCTACAATGAGCAGTTCTTC.

The chain combines TRBV20-1 with TRBJ1-6; no firm D call. Germline lookup yields CDR1 DFQATT and CDR2 SNEGSKA (reference sequence). This CDR3 is built from 16 residues. Trimming left V 3 bases short and J 0 bases short, with 12 bases between. The CDR3 spells CSASQPELSYNSPLHF. CDR3 DNA sequence: TGCAGTGCTAGTCAACCAGAACTCTCCTATAATTCACCCCTCCACTTT.

This chain links TRBV18 with TRBJ2-1, with 7 bases fitting TRBD2. The CDR3 consists of 15 residues. After removal of 5 bases from V and 0 bases from J, the junction contained 4 bases not matched to a gene. Per the germline V gene, CDR1 is KGHSH and CDR2 is LQKENI. The CDR3 sequence: CASSASGGSYNEQFF. CDR3 nucleotide sequence: TGTGCCAGCTCAGCTAGCGGAGGCTCCTACAATGAGCAGTTCTTC.

This clonotype was observed many times. The chain joins TRBV12-3 or TRBV12-4 to TRBJ2-5; 9 bases are a match to TRBD2. This CDR3 comprises 16 residues. The J segment lost 3 bases and the V segment lost 9 bases, leaving 14 bases of the junction unmatched. As DNA, the CDR3 is TGTGCCAGAGCAAATCCCAGCGGGGGGCGAAAAGAGACCCAGTACTTC. It yields the protein CARANPSGGRKETQYF.

This clonotype was recorded at least ten times. The chain is built from TRBV10-2 and TRBJ2-5; a possible D gene is TRBD1 (6 bases). The length of the CDR3 is 12 residues. Germline CDR1 and CDR2: WSHSY and SAAADI. V was clipped by 10 bases and J by 5 bases, with 14 bases between them. The CDR3 DNA follows: TGCGCCACAGTGGGGGCGGGTGAGACCCAGTACTTC. Protein product: CATVGAGETQYF.

This chain connects TRBV18 to TRBJ2-1; 9 bases align to TRBD2. V lost 2 bases to trimming and J lost 2 bases; unmatched junction nucleotides: 4. The germline V gene has CDR1 KGHSH and CDR2 LQKENI. This CDR3 region has 16 residues. Here the CDR3 reads CASSPGLANPYNEQFF. DNA of the CDR3: TGTGCCAGCTCACCAGGACTAGCGAACCCCTACAATGAGCAGTTCTTC.

This clonotype was counted ten times or more. This chain joins TRBV20-1 and TRBJ1-1; D is perhaps TRBD1 (5 bases). The CDR3 has 14 residues. Germline values: CDR1 DFQATT, CDR2 SNEGSKA (reference sequence). V lost 7 bases and J 4 bases, leaving 19 bases between the germline ends. As DNA, the CDR3 is TGCAGTGTTCCCCTCAGGGTCGGGGGCACTGAAGCTTTCTTT. Its translation: CSVPLRVGGTEAFF.

V and J are TRBV3-1 and TRBJ2-2, with D maybe TRBD2 (5 bases). With 3 bases removed from V and 3 bases from J, the gap between germline ends came to 14 bases. Germline V gives CDR1 LGHDT, CDR2 YNNKEL (reference sequence). This CDR3 is 16 amino acids long. This CDR3 is CASSHKERIYTGELFF. In DNA form, the CDR3 reads TGTGCCAGCAGCCATAAGGAGCGGATCTACACCGGGGAGCTGTTTTTT. The full variable domain, its missing parts supplied by reference TRBV3-1 and TRBJ2-2, is DTAVSQTPKYLVTQMGNDKSIKCEQNLGHDTMYWYKQDSKKFLKIMFSYNNKELIINETVPNRFSPKSPDKAHLNLHINSLELGDSAVYFCASSHKERIYTGELFFGEGSRLTVL.

On this clonotype: A much larger clone lies one base from this, so it may be a read error. The chain has TRBV7-8 and TRBJ2-1; D ambiguous. Per germline, CDR1 SGHVS and CDR2 FQNEAQ. V lost 2 bases and J lost 8, with 10 bases in between. CDR3 length: 13 residues. The CDR3 DNA sequence: TGTGCCAGCAGCTTATACCCCGCGGATGAGCAGTTCTTC. Translation gives CASSLYPADEQFF.

This clonotype was seen at least ten times. The chain joins TRBV30 to TRBJ2-5; tentative D call: TRBD2 (6 bases). Germline-derived CDR1 and CDR2 are GTSNPN and SVGIG (reference sequence). V was clipped by 3 bases and J by 2 bases, with 10 bases between them. CDR3 size: 13 residues. CDR3: CAWRRTTQETQYF. The CDR3 DNA sequence: TGTGCCTGGAGGCGGACTACTCAAGAGACCCAGTACTTC. Based on the CDR3 plus reference TRBV30 and TRBJ2-5, the full variable domain is SQTIHQWPATLVQPVGSPLSLECTVEGTSNPNLYWYRQAAGRGLQLLFYSVGIGQISSEVPQNLSASRPQDRQFILSSKKLLLSDSGFYLCAWRRTTQETQYFGPGTRLLVL.

This clonotype appeared many times. The V call is TRBV10-3, the J call TRBJ2-7; D possibly corresponds to TRBD1 (6 bases). Germline V gene lookup returns CDR1 ENHRY and CDR2 SYGVKD. V lost 0 bases, J lost 4 bases, and 10 bases lay in between. The length of the CDR3 is 14 residues. For the CDR3, the DNA is TGTGCCATCAGTGAGTCAGACAGGCCTTACGAGCAGTACTTC. It yields the protein CAISESDRPYEQYF.

In its sample, this clonotype was seen a few times. The rearrangement links TRBV27 to TRBJ2-3, with 9 bases aligning to TRBD2. The CDR3 spans 19 residues. CDR1 is MNHEY, CDR2 SMNVEV, per germline (reference sequence). The ends lost 3 bases at V and 4 bases at J; junction bases unmatched: 17. The CDR3 DNA reads as TGTGCCAGCAGTTTTACAGGACTTTTTAGCGGGAGAAAGGCAGATACGCAGTATTTT. Its translation: CASSFTGLFSGRKADTQYF.

This clonotype has just a few counts. Compared with germline, one end of the junction differs, possibly owing to a read error. The chain recombines TRBV12-3 or TRBV12-4 with TRBJ1-1; 8 nucleotides match TRBD1. The CDR3 has 16 amino acids. The chain's CDR3 is CASSLFPDRGGTEALF. CDR3 sequence (DNA): TGTGCCAGCAGTTTATTCCCCGACAGGGGAGGCACTGAAGCTCTCTTT.

This clonotype came up a few times. V usage is TRBV3-1 and J usage is TRBJ2-4; no clear D gene. The CDR3 runs 11 residues. Germline-derived CDR1 and CDR2 are LGHDT and YNNKEL (reference sequence). V was clipped by 4 bases and J by 8 bases, with 6 bases between them. The CDR3 sequence: CASSPGHIQYF. As DNA, the CDR3 is TGTGCCAGCAGCCCTGGACACATTCAGTACTTC. The whole variable domain, remainder taken from reference TRBV3-1 and TRBJ2-4, is DTAVSQTPKYLVTQMGNDKSIKCEQNLGHDTMYWYKQDSKKFLKIMFSYNNKELIINETVPNRFSPKSPDKAHLNLHINSLELGDSAVYFCASSPGHIQYFGAGTRLSVL.

This clonotype was observed at least ten times. This chain links TRBV5-1 with TRBJ2-7; a weak D match, TRBD2 (6 bases). The V end was cut by 1 base, the J end by 6 bases, with 11 bases between. CDR1 is SGHRS, CDR2 YFSETQ, per germline. The CDR3 extends over 13 amino acids. The CDR3 DNA sequence: TGCGCCAGCAGCTTGTCGGCGGGAAGCGAGCAGTACTTC. Its translation: CASSLSAGSEQYF. Together with reference TRBV5-1 and TRBJ2-7, the CDR3 gives the full variable domain: KAGVTQTPRYLIKTRGQQVTLSCSPISGHRSVSWYQQTPGQGLQFLFEYFSETQRNKGNFPGRFSGRQFSNSRSEMNVSTLELGDSALYLCASSLSAGSEQYFGPGTRLTVT.

Worth noting for this clonotype: A much larger clone differs by one base, so this may be a read error. This rearrangement joins TRBV2 to TRBJ2-4, with a tentative D call TRBD1 (8 bases). The CDR3 sequence is 17 residues long. Trimming took 5 bases from V and 8 from J, leaving 25 bases between them. Germline-derived CDR1 and CDR2 are SNHLY and FYNNEI. The DNA of the CDR3 is TGTGCCAGCAGTCCAACCCCCTCGGACAGGGCGGGAGACATTCAGTACTTC. Residues: CASSPTPSDRAGDIQYF.

The genes are TRBV28 and TRBJ2-1; weak D call: TRBD1 (6 bases). Germline V CDR1 and CDR2: MDHEN, SYDVKM. The V end lost 3 bases, the J end lost 5 bases, and 8 bases lay between the germline ends. The CDR3 runs 13 residues. Here the CDR3 reads CASSLWGHNEQFF. In DNA, the CDR3 is TGTGCCAGCAGTTTGTGGGGGCACAATGAGCAGTTCTTC.

For the CDR3, the DNA is TGTGCCTGGACCCGCGGCTACGAGCAGTACTTC. Amino acid sequence: CAWTRGYEQYF. The chain joins TRBV30 to TRBJ2-7; D gene unclear. CDR1 and CDR2 from the germline V gene are GTSNPN and SVGIG (reference sequence). CDR3 length: 11 residues. Between the trimmed V and J ends, which lost 4 bases and 3 bases, there was a span of 7 bases.

J is TRBJ2-5 and V is TRBV6-1; D perhaps matches TRBD1 (7 bases). The ends were cut back, 4 bases at V and 5 bases at J, with 17 bases in the middle. Germline V gene sequence: CDR1 MNHNS, CDR2 SASEGT. The CDR3 spans 15 residues. The CDR3 DNA follows: TGTGCCAGCAGTGGTGACAGGGCCCGGGGGGAGACCCAGTACTTC. Protein sequence: CASSGDRARGETQYF.

This clonotype has more than one count but fewer than ten. The genes are TRBV2 and TRBJ1-1; D is unclear. The V and J ends lost 7 bases and 1 base respectively, with 16 bases between them. The germline V gene encodes CDR1 SNHLY and CDR2 FYNNEI. The CDR3 consists of 15 residues. The CDR3 DNA sequence: TGTGCCAGCACACGCGGTCGGAATTCGAACACTGAAGCTTTCTTT. It translates to CASTRGRNSNTEAFF.

V gene TRBV9 combines with J gene TRBJ2-1, with 9 positions matching TRBD1. V shed 0 bases, J shed 8 bases, and the junction held 12 bases outside the gene matches. This CDR3 has 17 amino acids. Germline loops: CDR1 SGDLS, CDR2 YYNGEE. The CDR3 loop is CASSVAGQGRRGHEQFF. DNA for the CDR3: TGTGCCAGCAGCGTAGCGGGACAGGGCCGGAGAGGGCATGAGCAGTTCTTC.